This TCR beta chain came from a study of PD-1 blockade in classical Hodgkin lymphoma. All the patients suffered relapse after autologous stem cell transplantation, and brentuximab vedotin exposure differed. CDR1 ENHRY and CDR2 SYGVKD come from the germline V gene. This CDR3 region has 13 residues. V was shortened by 0 bases and J by 5 bases, with 7 bases between the two germline ends. Some clones are missing from TCRdb's copy, which holds only in-frame ones; the method was immunoSEQ multiplex PCR. The data contain some 60,000 clones, 85% to 90% of them singletons. The rearrangement links TRBV10-3 to TRBJ1-1; D ambiguous. This clonotype originated in a human donor with classical Hodgkin lymphoma. The sample here was peripheral blood mononuclear cells (PBMCs), taken at baseline. CDR3 in DNA: TGTGCCATCAGTGAGTCTAGACCAACTGAAGCTTTCTTT. This encodes CAISESRPTEAFF.